This TCR beta chain emerged from a study of T cell clonality in common variable immunodeficiency. Control and CVID samples contributed equal amounts of genomic DNA. Data came from immunoSEQ multiplex PCR; TCRdb stores just in-frame clones and leaves some out. The record shows under 45,000 clones for this sample, with no singletons present. Heparinized whole blood, roughly 5 to 9 ml, came from each donor. The CDR3 consists of 14 residues. V dropped 3 bases and J dropped 2 bases, with 11 bases sitting between them. CDR1 is SGHKS, CDR2 YYEKEE, per germline (reference sequence). This clone came up many times. The CDR3 is cut off 3 residues early in the read; its end comes from the germline J gene.

The chain combines TRBV5-5 with TRBJ2-5, with TRBD1 as a possible D gene (5 bases). The sequencing input was peripheral blood mononuclear cells. This TCR was sampled from a person aged 18 to 69 in good health. Partial CDR3 DNA: TGTGCCAGCAGCTCGGCAAGGGGTCAAGAGACC. Its protein is CASSSARGQET. The complete CDR3 protein is CASSSARGQETQYF.